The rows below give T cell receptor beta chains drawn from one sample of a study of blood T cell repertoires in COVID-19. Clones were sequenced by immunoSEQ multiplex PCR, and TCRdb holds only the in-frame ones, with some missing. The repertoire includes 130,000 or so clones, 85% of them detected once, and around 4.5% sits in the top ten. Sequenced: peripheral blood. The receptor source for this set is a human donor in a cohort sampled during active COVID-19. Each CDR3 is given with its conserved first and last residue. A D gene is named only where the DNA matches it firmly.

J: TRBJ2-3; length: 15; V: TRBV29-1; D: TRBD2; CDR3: CSAGTLAGGADTQYF
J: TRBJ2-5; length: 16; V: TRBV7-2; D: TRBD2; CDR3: CASSPGLAALRETQYF
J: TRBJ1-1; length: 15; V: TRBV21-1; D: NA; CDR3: CASSKTKTEKTEAFF
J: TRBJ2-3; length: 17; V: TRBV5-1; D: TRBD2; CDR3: CASSLPSGATSTDTQYF
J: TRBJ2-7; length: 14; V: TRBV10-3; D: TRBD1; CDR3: CAISGQGPWGEQYF
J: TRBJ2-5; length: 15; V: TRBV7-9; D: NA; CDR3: CASSLGSGSGETQYF
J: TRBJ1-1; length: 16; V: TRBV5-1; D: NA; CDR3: CASSLGGSIGKTEAFF
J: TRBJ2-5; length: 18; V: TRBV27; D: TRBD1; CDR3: CASRSGQGGGESQETQYF
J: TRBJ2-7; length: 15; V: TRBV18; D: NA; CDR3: CASGAGSGRSYEQYF
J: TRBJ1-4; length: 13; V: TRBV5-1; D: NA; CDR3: CASSLGQNEKLFF
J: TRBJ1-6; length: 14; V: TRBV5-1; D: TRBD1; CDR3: CASSRDRGNSPLHF
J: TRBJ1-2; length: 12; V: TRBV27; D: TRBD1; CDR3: CASRTGAGGYTF
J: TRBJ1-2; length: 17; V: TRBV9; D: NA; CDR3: CASSVQELPTANYGYTF
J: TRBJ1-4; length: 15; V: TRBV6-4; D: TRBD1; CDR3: CASSSGQGANEKLFF
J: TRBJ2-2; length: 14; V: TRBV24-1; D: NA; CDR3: CATRAGLNTGELFF
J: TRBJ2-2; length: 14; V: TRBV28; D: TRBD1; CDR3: CASRPQGTAGELFF
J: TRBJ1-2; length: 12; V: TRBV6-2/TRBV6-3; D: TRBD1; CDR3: CASSPTGVGYTF
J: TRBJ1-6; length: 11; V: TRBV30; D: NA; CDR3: CAWSVQPPLHF
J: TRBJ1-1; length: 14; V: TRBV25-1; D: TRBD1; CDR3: CASSTGGLNTEAFF
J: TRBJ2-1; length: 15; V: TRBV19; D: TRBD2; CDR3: CASAIRTSGSDEQFF
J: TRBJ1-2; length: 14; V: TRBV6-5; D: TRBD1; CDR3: CASSSTGGLYGYTF
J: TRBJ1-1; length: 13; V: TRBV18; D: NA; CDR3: CATMVRENTEAFF
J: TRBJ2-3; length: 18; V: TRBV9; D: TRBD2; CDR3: CASSVEGGLAGVADTQYF
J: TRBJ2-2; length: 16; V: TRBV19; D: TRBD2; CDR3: CASSTSGGAGTGELFF
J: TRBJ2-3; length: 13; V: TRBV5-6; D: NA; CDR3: CASSLAQDRRKDF
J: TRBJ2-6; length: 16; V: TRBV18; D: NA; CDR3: CASSGGTGSGANVLTF
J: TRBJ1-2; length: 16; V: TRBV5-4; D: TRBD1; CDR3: CASMPLQGQGAYGYTF
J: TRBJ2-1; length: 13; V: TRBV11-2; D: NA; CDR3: CASSLGGVWEQFF
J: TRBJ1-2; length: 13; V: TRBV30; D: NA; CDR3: CAWSVGGAPGYTF
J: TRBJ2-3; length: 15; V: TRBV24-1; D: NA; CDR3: CATSALGGTEDTQYF
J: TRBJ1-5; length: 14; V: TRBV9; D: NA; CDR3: CASSRRHYHQPQHF
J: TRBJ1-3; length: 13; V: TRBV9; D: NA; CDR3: CASRPGSGNTIYF
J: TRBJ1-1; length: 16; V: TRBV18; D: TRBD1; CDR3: CASSPLDRGSGTEAFF
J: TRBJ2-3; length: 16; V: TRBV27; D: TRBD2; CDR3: CASSAAGGLRTDTQYF
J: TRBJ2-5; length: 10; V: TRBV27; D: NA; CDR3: CASKQETQYF
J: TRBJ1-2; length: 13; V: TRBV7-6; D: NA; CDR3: CASSLSANYGYTF
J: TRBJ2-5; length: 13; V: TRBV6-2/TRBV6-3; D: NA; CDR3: CASSLTRRETQYF
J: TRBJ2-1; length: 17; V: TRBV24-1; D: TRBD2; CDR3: CATSSRRGTSGIGEQFF
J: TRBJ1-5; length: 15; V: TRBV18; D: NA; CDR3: CASSLGADGNQPQHF
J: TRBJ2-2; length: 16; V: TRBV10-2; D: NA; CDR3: CASMMRGGVNTGELFF
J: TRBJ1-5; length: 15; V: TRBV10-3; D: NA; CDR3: CAISEGGVPNQPQHF
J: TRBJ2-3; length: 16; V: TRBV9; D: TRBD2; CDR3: CASSVGLAGLTDTQYF
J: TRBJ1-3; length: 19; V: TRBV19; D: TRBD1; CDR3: CASGIPGTGGKASGNTIYF
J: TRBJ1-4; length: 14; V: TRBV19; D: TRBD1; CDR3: CASSVDRGNEKLFF
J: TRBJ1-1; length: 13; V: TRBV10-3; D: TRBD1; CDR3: CAISGTGDTEAFF
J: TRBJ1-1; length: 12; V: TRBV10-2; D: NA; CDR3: CASRSVNTEAFF
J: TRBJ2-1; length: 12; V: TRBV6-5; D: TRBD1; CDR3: CASIPGTGPWFF
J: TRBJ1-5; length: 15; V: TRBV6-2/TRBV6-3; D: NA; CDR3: CASSTTRQGSQPQHF
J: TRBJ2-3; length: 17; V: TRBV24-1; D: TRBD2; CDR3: CATSDGGLAGVTDTQYF
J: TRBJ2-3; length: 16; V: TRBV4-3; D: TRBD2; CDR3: CASSQGTSGDEGTQYF
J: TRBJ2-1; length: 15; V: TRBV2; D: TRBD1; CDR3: CATRNRTGALDEQFF
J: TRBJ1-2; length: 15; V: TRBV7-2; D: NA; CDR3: CASTLLRSPSYGYTF
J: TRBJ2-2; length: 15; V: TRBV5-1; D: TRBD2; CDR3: CASSLTGGETGELFF